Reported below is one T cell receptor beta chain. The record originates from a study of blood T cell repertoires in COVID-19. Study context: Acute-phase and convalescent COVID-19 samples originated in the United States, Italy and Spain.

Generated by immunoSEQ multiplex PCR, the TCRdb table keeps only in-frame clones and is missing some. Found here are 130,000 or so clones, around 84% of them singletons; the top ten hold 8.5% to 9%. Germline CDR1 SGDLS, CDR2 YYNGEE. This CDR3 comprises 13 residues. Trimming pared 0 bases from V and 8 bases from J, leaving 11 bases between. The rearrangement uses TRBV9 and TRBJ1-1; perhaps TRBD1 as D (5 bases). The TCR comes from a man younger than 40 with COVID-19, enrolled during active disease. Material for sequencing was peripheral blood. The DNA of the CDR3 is TGTGCCAGCAGCGTAGTAGACAGAACGGAAGCTTTCTTT. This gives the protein CASSVVDRTEAFF.